This TCR beta chain appears in the sequencing data of a study of T cells in women clearing cervical HPV infection. Study-level background: Case blood drawn at lesion detection; control blood after infection cleared. General study results and limits: CIN3+ cases had significantly higher TCR repertoire richness than controls, but evenness did not differ.

This table comes from immunoSEQ multiplex PCR, and its TCRdb copy is limited to in-frame clones, with some not included. Across under 50,000 clones, the top ten clones capture around 6.4% of the sample. In germline, CDR1 is MGHRA, CDR2 YSYEKL. CDR3 length: 12 residues. V gave up 4 bases and J gave up 7 bases, with 7 bases separating them. In regard to this clone: Its antigen is undetermined. The read terminates 3 residues before the CDR3 end, so the remaining end is supplied by the germline J gene.

The specimen sequenced was blood buffy coat. This receptor was taken from a woman aged 18 to 75 with a cervical HPV16 infection that either progressed to CIN3+ or cleared (not recorded which). The genes are TRBV4-1 and TRBJ2-2; D remains unclear. Incomplete CDR3 DNA: TGCGCCAGCAGCCCATCTAGCGGGGAG. It encodes CASSPSSGE. The whole CDR3 sequence reads CASSPSSGELFF.